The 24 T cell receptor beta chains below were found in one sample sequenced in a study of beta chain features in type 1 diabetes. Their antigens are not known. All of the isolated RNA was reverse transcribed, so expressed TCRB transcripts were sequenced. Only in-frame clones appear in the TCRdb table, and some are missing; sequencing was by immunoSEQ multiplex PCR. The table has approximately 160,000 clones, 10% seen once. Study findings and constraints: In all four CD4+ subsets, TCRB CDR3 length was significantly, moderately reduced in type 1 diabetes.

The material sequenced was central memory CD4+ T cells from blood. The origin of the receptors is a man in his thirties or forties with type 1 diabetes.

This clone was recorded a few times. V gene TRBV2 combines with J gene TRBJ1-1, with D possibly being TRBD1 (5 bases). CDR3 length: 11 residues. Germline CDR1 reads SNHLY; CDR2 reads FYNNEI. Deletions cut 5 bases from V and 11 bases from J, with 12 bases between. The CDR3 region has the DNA TGTGCCAGCAGTCGGGCCAGGGTTGCTTTCTTT. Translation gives CASSRARVAFF.

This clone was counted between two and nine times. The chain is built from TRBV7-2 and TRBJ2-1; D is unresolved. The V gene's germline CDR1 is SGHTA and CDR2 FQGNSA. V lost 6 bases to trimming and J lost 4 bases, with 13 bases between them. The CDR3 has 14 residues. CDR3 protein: CASRMTYVYNEQFF. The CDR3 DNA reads TGTGCCAGCAGAATGACATACGTTTACAATGAGCAGTTCTTC.

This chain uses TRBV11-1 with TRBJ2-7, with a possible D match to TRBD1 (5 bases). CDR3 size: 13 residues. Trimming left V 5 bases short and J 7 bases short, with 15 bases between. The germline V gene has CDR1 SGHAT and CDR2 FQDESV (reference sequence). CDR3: CASSLDSPWEQYF. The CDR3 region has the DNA TGTGCCAGCAGCCTCGACAGTCCGTGGGAGCAGTACTTC.

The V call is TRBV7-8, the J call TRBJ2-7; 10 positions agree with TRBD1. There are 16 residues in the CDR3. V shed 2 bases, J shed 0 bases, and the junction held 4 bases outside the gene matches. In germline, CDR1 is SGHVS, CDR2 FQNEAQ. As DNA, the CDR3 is TGTGCCAGCAGCTTAATGGGACAGGGGAGCTCCTACGAGCAGTACTTC. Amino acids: CASSLMGQGSSYEQYF.

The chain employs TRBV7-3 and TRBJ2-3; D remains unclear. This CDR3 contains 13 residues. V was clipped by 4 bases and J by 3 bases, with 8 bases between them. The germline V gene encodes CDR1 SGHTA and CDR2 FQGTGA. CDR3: CASSSTVTDTQYF. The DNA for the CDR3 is TGTGCCAGCAGCTCAACCGTGACAGATACGCAGTATTTT.

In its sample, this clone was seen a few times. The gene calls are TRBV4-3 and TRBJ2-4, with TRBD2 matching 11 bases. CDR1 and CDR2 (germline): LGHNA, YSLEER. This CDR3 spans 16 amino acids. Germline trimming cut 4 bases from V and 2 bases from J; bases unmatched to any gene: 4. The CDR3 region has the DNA TGCGCCAGCAGCCGGTCTAGCGGGGGGACCAAAAACATTCAGTACTTC. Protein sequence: CASSRSSGGTKNIQYF.

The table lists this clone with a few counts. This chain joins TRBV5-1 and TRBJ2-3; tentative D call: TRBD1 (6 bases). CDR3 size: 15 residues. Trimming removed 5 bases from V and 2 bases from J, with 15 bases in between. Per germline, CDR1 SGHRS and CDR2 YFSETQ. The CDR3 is CASRERTDPTDTQYF. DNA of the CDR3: TGCGCCAGCAGAGAAAGGACAGACCCCACAGATACGCAGTATTTT.

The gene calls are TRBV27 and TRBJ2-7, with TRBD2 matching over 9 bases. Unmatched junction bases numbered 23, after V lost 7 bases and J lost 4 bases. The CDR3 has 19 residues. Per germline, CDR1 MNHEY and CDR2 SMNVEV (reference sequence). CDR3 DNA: TGTGCCAGCACCCAGAGGGCGGGAGGGGCCCTAGTTCGGTCTTACGAGCAGTACTTC. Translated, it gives CASTQRAGGALVRSYEQYF.

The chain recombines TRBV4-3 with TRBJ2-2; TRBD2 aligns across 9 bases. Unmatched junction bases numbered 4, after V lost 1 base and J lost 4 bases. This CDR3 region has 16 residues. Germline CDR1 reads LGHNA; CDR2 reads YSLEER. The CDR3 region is CASSQGLAEGTGELFF. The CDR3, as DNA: TGCGCCAGCAGCCAAGGACTAGCGGAAGGCACCGGGGAGCTGTTTTTT.

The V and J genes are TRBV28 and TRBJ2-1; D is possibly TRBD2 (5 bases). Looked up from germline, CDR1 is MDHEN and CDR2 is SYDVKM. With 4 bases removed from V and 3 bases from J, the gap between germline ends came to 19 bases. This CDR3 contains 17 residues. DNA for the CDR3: TGTGCCAGCAGTTCTTGGGGAGAAGCCTCGGTCTACAATGAGCAGTTCTTC. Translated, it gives CASSSWGEASVYNEQFF.

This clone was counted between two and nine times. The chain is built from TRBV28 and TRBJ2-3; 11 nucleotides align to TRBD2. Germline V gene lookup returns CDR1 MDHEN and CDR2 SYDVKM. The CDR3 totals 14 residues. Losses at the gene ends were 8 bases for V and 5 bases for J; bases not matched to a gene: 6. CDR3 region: CASGRLAGRDTQYF. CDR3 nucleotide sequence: TGTGCCAGCGGTCGACTAGCGGGAAGAGATACGCAGTATTTT.

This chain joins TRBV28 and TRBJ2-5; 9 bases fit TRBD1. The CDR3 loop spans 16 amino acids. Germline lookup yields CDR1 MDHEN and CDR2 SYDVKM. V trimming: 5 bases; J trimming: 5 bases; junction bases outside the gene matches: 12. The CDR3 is CASSPGTGKITETQYF. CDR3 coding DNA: TGTGCCAGCAGTCCCGGGACAGGGAAAATAACGGAGACCCAGTACTTC. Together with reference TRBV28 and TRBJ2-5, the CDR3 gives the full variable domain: DVKVTQSSRYLVKRTGEKVFLECVQDMDHENMFWYRQDPGLGLRLIYFSYDVKMKEKGDIPEGYSVSREKKERFSLILESASTNQTSMYLCASSPGTGKITETQYFGPGTRLLVL.

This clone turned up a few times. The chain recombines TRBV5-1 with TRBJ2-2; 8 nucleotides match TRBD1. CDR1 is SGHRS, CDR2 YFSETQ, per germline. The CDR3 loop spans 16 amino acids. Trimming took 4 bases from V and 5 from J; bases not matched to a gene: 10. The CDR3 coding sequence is TGCGCCAGCAGCCCAATGACAGGGGTTGGAACCGGGGAGCTGTTTTTT. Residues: CASSPMTGVGTGELFF.

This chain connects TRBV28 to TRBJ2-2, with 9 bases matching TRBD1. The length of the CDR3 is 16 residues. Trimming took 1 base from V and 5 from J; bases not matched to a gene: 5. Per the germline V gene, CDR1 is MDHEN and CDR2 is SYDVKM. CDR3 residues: CASSLSGQGRTGELFF. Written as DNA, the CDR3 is TGTGCCAGCAGTTTATCCGGACAGGGGAGGACCGGGGAGCTGTTTTTT.

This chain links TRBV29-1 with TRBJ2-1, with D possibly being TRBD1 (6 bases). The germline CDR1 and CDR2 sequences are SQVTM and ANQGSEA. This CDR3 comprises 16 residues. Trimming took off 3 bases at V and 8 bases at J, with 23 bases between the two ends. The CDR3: CSVDGQGPVIWYEQFF. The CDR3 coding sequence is TGCAGCGTTGATGGTCAGGGGCCCGTCATTTGGTATGAGCAGTTCTTC.

The DNA of the CDR3 is TGTGCCAGCAGCTTAGTAATCCGGAACACTGAAGCTTTCTTT. Its protein is CASSLVIRNTEAFF. The chain joins TRBV7-2 to TRBJ1-1, with D hard to call. Germline values: CDR1 SGHTA, CDR2 FQGNSA. The V and J ends lost 1 base and 1 base respectively, with 7 bases between them. CDR3 length: 14 amino acids. The variable domain in full, with the rest retrieved from reference TRBV7-2 and TRBJ1-1, is GAGVSQSPSNKVTEKGKDVELRCDPISGHTALYWYRQSLGQGLEFLIYFQGNSAPDKSGLPSDRFSAERTGGSVSTLTIQRTQQEDSAVYLCASSLVIRNTEAFFGQGTRLTVV.

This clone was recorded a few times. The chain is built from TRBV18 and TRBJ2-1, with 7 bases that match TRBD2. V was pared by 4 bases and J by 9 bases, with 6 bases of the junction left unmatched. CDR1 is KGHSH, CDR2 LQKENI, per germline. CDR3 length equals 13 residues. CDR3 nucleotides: TGTGCCAGCTCACGGGGCGGGAGTGGTGAGCAGTTCTTC. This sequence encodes CASSRGGSGEQFF.

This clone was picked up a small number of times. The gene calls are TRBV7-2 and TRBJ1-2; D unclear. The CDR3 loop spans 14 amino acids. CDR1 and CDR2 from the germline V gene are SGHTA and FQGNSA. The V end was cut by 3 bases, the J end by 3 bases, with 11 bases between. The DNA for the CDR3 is TGTGCCAGCAGCTTGGTTGCGGGTGACTATGGCTACACCTTC. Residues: CASSLVAGDYGYTF.

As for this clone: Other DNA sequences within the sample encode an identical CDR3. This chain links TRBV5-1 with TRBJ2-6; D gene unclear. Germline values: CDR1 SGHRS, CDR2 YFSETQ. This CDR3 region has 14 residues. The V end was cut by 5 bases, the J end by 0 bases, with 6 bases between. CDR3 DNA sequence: TGCGCCAGCAGAGATAGCTCTGGGGCCAACGTCCTGACTTTC. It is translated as CASRDSSGANVLTF.

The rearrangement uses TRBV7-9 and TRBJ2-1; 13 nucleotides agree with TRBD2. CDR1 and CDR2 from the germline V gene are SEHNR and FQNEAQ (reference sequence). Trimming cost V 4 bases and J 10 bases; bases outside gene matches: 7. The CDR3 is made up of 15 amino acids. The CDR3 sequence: CASSYTGLAGEEQFF. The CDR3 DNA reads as TGTGCCAGCAGCTACACCGGACTAGCGGGAGAGGAGCAGTTCTTC.

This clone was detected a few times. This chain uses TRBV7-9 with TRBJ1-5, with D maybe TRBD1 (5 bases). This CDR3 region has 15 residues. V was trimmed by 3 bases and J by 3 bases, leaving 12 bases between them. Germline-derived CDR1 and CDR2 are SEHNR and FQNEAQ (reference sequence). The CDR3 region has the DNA TGTGCCAGCAGCTTCAGTCAGGGCCTCAATCAGCCCCAGCATTTT. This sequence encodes CASSFSQGLNQPQHF.

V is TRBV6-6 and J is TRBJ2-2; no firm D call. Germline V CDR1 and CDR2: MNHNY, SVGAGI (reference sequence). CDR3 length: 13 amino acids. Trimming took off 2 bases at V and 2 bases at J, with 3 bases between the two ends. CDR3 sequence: CASSYLNTGELFF. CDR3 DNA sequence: TGTGCCAGCAGTTACCTCAACACCGGGGAGCTGTTTTTT.

CDR3 nucleotides: TGTGCCATCGGGACAGGGGGCCCTGGGGCCAACGTCCTGACTTTC. The encoded protein is CAIGTGGPGANVLTF. The chain carries TRBV10-3 and TRBJ2-6; 12 bases align to TRBD1. The J segment lost 2 bases and the V segment lost 8 bases, leaving 1 base of the junction unmatched. The germline gives CDR1 ENHRY, CDR2 SYGVKD. The CDR3 is made up of 15 amino acids.

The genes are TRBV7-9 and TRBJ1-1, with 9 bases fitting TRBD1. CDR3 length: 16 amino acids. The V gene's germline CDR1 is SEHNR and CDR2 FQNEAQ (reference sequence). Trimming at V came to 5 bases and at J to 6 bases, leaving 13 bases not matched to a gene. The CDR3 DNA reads TGTGCCAGCAGCCAGTACAGGGGGCTCGGTAGGGCTGAAGCTTTCTTT. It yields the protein CASSQYRGLGRAEAFF.